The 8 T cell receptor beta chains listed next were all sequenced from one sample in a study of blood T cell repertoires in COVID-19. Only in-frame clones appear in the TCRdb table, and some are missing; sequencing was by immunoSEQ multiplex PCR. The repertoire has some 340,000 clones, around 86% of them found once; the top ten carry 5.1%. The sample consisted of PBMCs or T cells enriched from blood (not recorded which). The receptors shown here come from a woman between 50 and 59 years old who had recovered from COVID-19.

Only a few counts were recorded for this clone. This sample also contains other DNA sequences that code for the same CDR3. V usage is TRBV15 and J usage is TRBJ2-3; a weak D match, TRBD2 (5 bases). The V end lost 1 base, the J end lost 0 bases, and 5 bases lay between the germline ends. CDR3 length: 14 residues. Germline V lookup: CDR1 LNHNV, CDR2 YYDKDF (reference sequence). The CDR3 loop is CATSRGTSTDTQYF. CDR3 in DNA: TGTGCCACCAGCAGAGGGACTAGCACAGATACGCAGTATTTT.

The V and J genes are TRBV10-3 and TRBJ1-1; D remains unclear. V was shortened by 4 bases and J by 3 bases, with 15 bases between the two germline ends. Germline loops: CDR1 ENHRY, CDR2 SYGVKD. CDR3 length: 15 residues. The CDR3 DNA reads TGTGCCATCAGTGGAGGGCCAACATCCTACACTGAAGCTTTCTTT. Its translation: CAISGGPTSYTEAFF.

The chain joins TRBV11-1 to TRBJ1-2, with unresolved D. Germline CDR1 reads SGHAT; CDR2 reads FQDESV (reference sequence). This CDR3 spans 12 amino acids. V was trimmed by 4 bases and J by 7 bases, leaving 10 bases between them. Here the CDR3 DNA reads TGTGCCAGCAGCTCCGGGGAGGTTGGCTACACCTTC. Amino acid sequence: CASSSGEVGYTF.

The CDR3 protein is CASSVGGVGTTGEAFF. CDR3 sequence (DNA): TGTGCCAGCAGCGTAGGGGGGGTAGGGACCACCGGTGAAGCTTTCTTT. This sequence joins TRBV9 and TRBJ1-1; a weak D match, TRBD1 (5 bases). This CDR3 has 16 amino acids. Trimming left V 0 bases short and J 7 bases short, with 19 bases between. From germline, CDR1 is SGDLS and CDR2 YYNGEE.

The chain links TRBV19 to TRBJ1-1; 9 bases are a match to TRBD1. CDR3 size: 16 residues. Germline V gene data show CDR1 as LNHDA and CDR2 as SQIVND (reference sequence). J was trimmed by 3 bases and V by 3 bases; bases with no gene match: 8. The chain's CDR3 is CASSINRGRGDTEAFF. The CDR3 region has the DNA TGTGCCAGTAGTATCAACAGGGGGCGCGGGGACACTGAAGCTTTCTTT.

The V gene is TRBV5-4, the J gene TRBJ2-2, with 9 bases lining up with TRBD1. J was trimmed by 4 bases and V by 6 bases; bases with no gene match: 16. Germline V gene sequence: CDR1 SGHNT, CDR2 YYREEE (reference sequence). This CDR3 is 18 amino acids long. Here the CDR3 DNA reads TGTGCCAGCATCGCGAAACCGGGACAGGGAACGGGCACCGGGGAGCTGTTTTTT. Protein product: CASIAKPGQGTGTGELFF.

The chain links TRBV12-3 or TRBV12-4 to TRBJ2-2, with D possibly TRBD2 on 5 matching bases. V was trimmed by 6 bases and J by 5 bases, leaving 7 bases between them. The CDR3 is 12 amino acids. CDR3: CASRTGTGELFF. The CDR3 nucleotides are TGTGCCAGCAGGACGGGGACCGGGGAGCTGTTTTTT.

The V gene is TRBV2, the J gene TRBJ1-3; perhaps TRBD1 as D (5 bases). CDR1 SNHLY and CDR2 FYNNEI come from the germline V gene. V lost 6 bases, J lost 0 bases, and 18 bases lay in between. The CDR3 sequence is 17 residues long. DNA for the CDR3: TGTGCCAGCAGGAGGAGGGACCGGGTACTCTCTGGAAACACCATATATTTT. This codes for CASRRRDRVLSGNTIYF.